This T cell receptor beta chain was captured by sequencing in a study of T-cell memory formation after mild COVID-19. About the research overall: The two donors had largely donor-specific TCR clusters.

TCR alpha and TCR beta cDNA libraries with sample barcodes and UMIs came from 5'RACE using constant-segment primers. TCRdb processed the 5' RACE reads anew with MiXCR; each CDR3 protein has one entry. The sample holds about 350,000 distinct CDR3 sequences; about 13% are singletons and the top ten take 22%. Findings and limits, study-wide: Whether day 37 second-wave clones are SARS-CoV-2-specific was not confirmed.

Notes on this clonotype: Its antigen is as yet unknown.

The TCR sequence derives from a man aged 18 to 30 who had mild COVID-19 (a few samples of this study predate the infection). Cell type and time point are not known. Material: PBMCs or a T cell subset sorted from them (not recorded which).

CDR3 bases: TGTGCCAGCAGCTTAGGCCCCCCCGGAGGCGTTAATTCACCCCTCCACTTT. As protein: CASSLGPPGGVNSPLHF. The V call is TRBV7-2, the J call TRBJ1-6; D uncertain. The CDR3 is made up of 17 amino acids. V dropped 1 base and J dropped 6 bases, with 16 bases sitting between them. Germline V CDR1 and CDR2: SGHTA, FQGNSA.